Listed here are 30 T cell receptor beta chains from one sample, sequenced in a study of blood T cell repertoires in COVID-19. Profiled with immunoSEQ multiplex PCR; TCRdb holds only in-frame clones, not every one. This table holds 200,000 to 250,000 clones, roughly 82% found once. The specimen was peripheral blood. These receptors originate from a woman of 80 years or more with active or convalescent COVID-19.

The chain combines TRBV5-1 with TRBJ2-5; 8 positions agree with TRBD1. Trimming removed 4 bases from V and 1 base from J; junction bases left unmatched: 3. The CDR3 length is 14 residues. From germline, CDR1 is SGHRS and CDR2 YFSETQ. The CDR3 sequence is CASSPGQGQETQYF. CDR3 DNA sequence: TGCGCCAGCAGCCCTGGACAGGGCCAAGAGACCCAGTACTTC. Full variable domain (missing parts from reference TRBV5-1 and TRBJ2-5): KAGVTQTPRYLIKTRGQQVTLSCSPISGHRSVSWYQQTPGQGLQFLFEYFSETQRNKGNFPGRFSGRQFSNSRSEMNVSTLELGDSALYLCASSPGQGQETQYFGPGTRLLVL.

V and J are TRBV7-9 and TRBJ2-1; a possible D gene is TRBD1 (6 bases). Germline lookup yields CDR1 SEHNR and CDR2 FQNEAQ (reference sequence). V was clipped by 6 bases and J by 7 bases, with 22 bases between them. The CDR3 length is 16 residues. In nucleotides, the CDR3 is TGTGCCAGCAGGACGGAAACAGGGTTCGGTCGGAATGAGCAGTTCTTC. It encodes CASRTETGFGRNEQFF.

This chain joins TRBV18 and TRBJ2-3; 10 bases match TRBD2. V was clipped by 4 bases and J by 5 bases; unmatched bases: 12. CDR3 length: 17 amino acids. Germline V gene data show CDR1 as KGHSH and CDR2 as LQKENI. CDR3 nucleotide sequence: TGTGCCAGCTCACTCAATTTAGCGGGGGGATTAGAAGATACGCAGTATTTT. Protein product: CASSLNLAGGLEDTQYF. Variable domain in full (rest from reference TRBV18 and TRBJ2-3): NAGVMQNPRHLVRRRGQEARLRCSPMKGHSHVYWYRQLPEEGLKFMVYLQKENIIDESGMPKERFSAEFPKEGPSILRIQQVVRGDSAAYFCASSLNLAGGLEDTQYFGPGTRLTVL.

The chain employs TRBV19 and TRBJ2-4; no firm D call. Trimming removed 7 bases at V and 6 bases at J, with 10 bases between. Looked up from germline, CDR1 is LNHDA and CDR2 is SQIVND (reference sequence). This CDR3 has 12 residues. The chain's CDR3 is CASNGHRNIQYF. The CDR3, as DNA: TGTGCCAGTAACGGCCACAGAAACATTCAGTACTTC.

The CDR3 region has the DNA TGTGCCACCAGAGGGTTGGCAGGGGTCACCGGGGAGCTGTTTTTT. Translation: CATRGLAGVTGELFF. The chain joins TRBV6-5 to TRBJ2-2, with D possibly matching TRBD1 (6 bases). The CDR3 sequence is 15 residues long. V lost 10 bases and J 4 bases, leaving 19 bases between the germline ends. Germline lookup yields CDR1 MNHEY and CDR2 SVGAGI.

The chain links TRBV7-2 to TRBJ2-4; perhaps TRBD2 as D (6 bases). Trimming shortened V by 1 base and J by 0 bases, and 10 bases separated the two germline ends. The CDR3 consists of 16 residues. Germline values: CDR1 SGHTA, CDR2 FQGNSA. DNA of the CDR3: TGTGCCAGCAGCTTAGACGCGGGACTAGCCAAAAACATTCAGTACTTC. Its protein product is CASSLDAGLAKNIQYF.

This chain connects TRBV18 to TRBJ1-4; D may be TRBD1 (5 bases). The CDR3 has 15 amino acids. CDR1 KGHSH and CDR2 LQKENI come from the germline V gene. V lost 2 bases, J lost 8 bases, and 15 bases lay in between. The CDR3 reads CASSPGGTTEEKLFF. DNA of the CDR3: TGTGCCAGCTCACCAGGGGGGACGACCGAAGAAAAACTGTTTTTT.

The chain carries TRBV15 and TRBJ2-2; 7 bases are a match to TRBD1. The CDR3 loop spans 15 amino acids. V lost 4 bases, J lost 1 base, and 3 bases stayed unmatched. Germline V lookup: CDR1 LNHNV, CDR2 YYDKDF (reference sequence). As DNA, the CDR3 is TGTGCCACCAGCACCAGACAGGGGAACACCGGGGAGCTGTTTTTT. Translating it yields CATSTRQGNTGELFF.

The V gene is TRBV18, the J gene TRBJ1-1; 7 bases align to TRBD1. The CDR3 has 15 amino acids. Germline V gene lookup returns CDR1 KGHSH and CDR2 LQKENI. The J segment lost 8 bases and the V segment lost 3 bases, leaving 12 bases of the junction unmatched. The CDR3 loop is CASSPVGTANLEAFF. In DNA, the CDR3 is TGTGCCAGCTCACCGGTAGGGACAGCCAATTTAGAAGCTTTCTTT.

The chain joins TRBV12-3 or TRBV12-4 to TRBJ1-2; possible D gene TRBD1, 6 bases. The ends were cut back, 6 bases at V and 5 bases at J, with 10 bases in the middle. CDR3 length equals 12 residues. This chain's CDR3 is CASSPGQYGYTF. The CDR3 DNA is TGTGCCAGCAGCCCTGGACAGTATGGCTACACCTTC.

The chain is built from TRBV7-9 and TRBJ2-5; the D gene is possibly TRBD2 (6 bases). Germline assignment: CDR1 SEHNR and CDR2 FQNEAQ (reference sequence). CDR3 size: 13 residues. Trimming took 1 base from V and 9 from J, leaving 12 bases between them. The CDR3 here is CASSLGDSGAQYF. DNA of the CDR3: TGTGCCAGCAGCTTAGGGGATTCGGGGGCCCAGTACTTC.

CDR3 amino acids: CASSIGQTYEQYF. CDR3 nucleotides: TGTGCCAGCAGTATCGGACAGACCTACGAGCAGTACTTC. The chain links TRBV12-3 or TRBV12-4 to TRBJ2-7, with a tentative D call TRBD1 (6 bases). V dropped 5 bases and J dropped 2 bases, with 10 bases sitting between them. The CDR3 loop spans 13 amino acids.

The chain combines TRBV5-1 with TRBJ2-7, with TRBD1 identical over 7 bases. The CDR3 consists of 17 residues. Trimming removed 3 bases from V and 0 bases from J; junction bases left unmatched: 12. The germline gives CDR1 SGHRS, CDR2 YFSETQ. DNA for the CDR3: TGCGCCAGCAGCTGGGACAGTCTAGGGAGTAGCTCCTACGAGCAGTACTTC. This codes for CASSWDSLGSSSYEQYF.

The rearrangement uses TRBV12-3 or TRBV12-4 and TRBJ2-2; D perhaps matches TRBD1 (6 bases). This CDR3 contains 13 residues. Trimming removed 6 bases from V and 1 base from J, with 6 bases in between. The CDR3 sequence: CASRGQNTGELFF. CDR3 DNA: TGTGCCAGCAGGGGACAGAACACCGGGGAGCTGTTTTTT.

The V and J genes are TRBV5-5 and TRBJ1-5; 9 nucleotides line up with TRBD1. Per germline, CDR1 SGHKS and CDR2 YYEKEE (reference sequence). Trimming took 2 bases from V and 7 from J; bases not matched to a gene: 10. This CDR3 region has 16 residues. CDR3 DNA: TGTGCCAGCAGCTTCTCGTCCGGGACAGGGTTGCAGCCCCAGCATTTT. Translating it yields CASSFSSGTGLQPQHF.

The V call is TRBV9, the J call TRBJ2-4; D might be TRBD1 (6 bases). With 4 bases removed from V and 2 bases from J, the gap between germline ends came to 16 bases. This CDR3 has 16 amino acids. In germline, CDR1 is SGDLS, CDR2 YYNGEE. CDR3 sequence: CASSPKTTGTKNIQYF. CDR3 nucleotide sequence: TGTGCCAGCAGCCCGAAGACTACAGGGACCAAAAACATTCAGTACTTC.

Comments on this clone: Other DNA sequences in this specimen translate into the identical CDR3. The chain employs TRBV18 and TRBJ1-1; weak D call: TRBD1 (6 bases). The CDR3 is made up of 13 amino acids. Germline V gene sequence: CDR1 KGHSH, CDR2 LQKENI. V was trimmed by 3 bases and J by 1 base, leaving 6 bases between them. Here the CDR3 DNA reads TGTGCCAGCTCACCGGGGGCGAACACTGAAGCTTTCTTT. This gives the protein CASSPGANTEAFF.

This chain connects TRBV19 to TRBJ2-2; D not certain. This CDR3 region has 15 residues. Per the germline V gene, CDR1 is LNHDA and CDR2 is SQIVND (reference sequence). Deletions cut 10 bases from V and 0 bases from J, with 15 bases between. The CDR3 protein is CATQTPRTNTGELFF. The DNA of the CDR3 is TGTGCCACCCAAACCCCTAGGACGAACACCGGGGAGCTGTTTTTT.

The chain is built from TRBV19 and TRBJ1-3; TRBD1 aligns across 7 bases. CDR3 size: 19 residues. Per the germline V gene, CDR1 is LNHDA and CDR2 is SQIVND (reference sequence). J was trimmed by 1 base and V by 6 bases; bases with no gene match: 18. CDR3 DNA sequence: TGTGCCAGTAGGCCGGACAGGCCCCTACTCGCTGCTTCTGGAAACACCATATATTTT. This gives the protein CASRPDRPLLAASGNTIYF. The full variable domain, its missing parts supplied by reference TRBV19 and TRBJ1-3, is DGGITQSPKYLFRKEGQNVTLSCEQNLNHDAMYWYRQDPGQGLRLIYYSQIVNDFQKGDIAEGYSVSREKKESFPLTVTSAQKNPTAFYLCASRPDRPLLAASGNTIYFGEGSWLTVV.

This chain connects TRBV14 to TRBJ1-5; D gene uncertain. Trimming removed 0 bases from V and 0 bases from J, with 12 bases in between. Germline CDR1 is SGHDN and CDR2 is FVKESK. This CDR3 has 17 residues. CDR3 residues: CASSQEPAGYSNQPQHF. The CDR3 DNA reads as TGTGCCAGCAGCCAAGAGCCGGCGGGTTATAGCAATCAGCCCCAGCATTTT.

The J gene is TRBJ1-5, the V gene TRBV18, with TRBD1 as a possible D gene (5 bases). The V end lost 3 bases, the J end lost 8 bases, and 20 bases lay between the germline ends. The germline gives CDR1 KGHSH, CDR2 LQKENI. The CDR3 is made up of 16 amino acids. The CDR3 nucleotides read TGTGCCAGCTCACCGGGGTTAGGACATCAACGGGAGCCCCAGCATTTT. As protein: CASSPGLGHQREPQHF.

This chain uses TRBV4-1 with TRBJ1-1; TRBD1 is a possible D gene (6 bases). The CDR3 loop spans 15 amino acids. Germline V gene data show CDR1 as MGHRA and CDR2 as YSYEKL. The V end lost 4 bases, the J end lost 1 base, and 13 bases lay between the germline ends. CDR3 protein: CASSPQGSQNTEAFF. The CDR3 DNA reads TGCGCCAGCAGCCCTCAGGGGTCCCAGAACACTGAAGCTTTCTTT.

The chain links TRBV28 to TRBJ1-5; D is possibly TRBD1 (6 bases). V was clipped by 6 bases and J by 2 bases, with 14 bases between them. Germline V gene sequence: CDR1 MDHEN, CDR2 SYDVKM. The length of the CDR3 is 15 residues. This chain's CDR3 is CASREQGRGNQPQHF. DNA for the CDR3: TGTGCCAGCAGGGAACAGGGCAGGGGCAATCAGCCCCAGCATTTT.

In DNA form, the CDR3 reads TGTGCCAGCAGTCCAGGGACAGGGAGTGTGAGAAGTACGCAGTATTTT. This codes for CASSPGTGSVRSTQYF. V gene TRBV27 combines with J gene TRBJ2-3; 9 bases are shared with TRBD1. J gave up 8 bases and V 5 bases, and 14 bases lay outside the gene matches. This CDR3 comprises 16 residues. Germline CDR1 MNHEY, CDR2 SMNVEV (reference sequence).

CDR3 sequence (DNA): TGTGCCAGCAGCTTAGAAAGGGGATACTCCTACAATGAGCAGTTCTTC. This sequence encodes CASSLERGYSYNEQFF. The J gene is TRBJ2-1, the V gene TRBV11-3; tentatively, D is TRBD1 (5 bases). Germline V gene sequence: CDR1 SGHNT, CDR2 YENEEA. This CDR3 is 16 amino acids long. Trimming shortened V by 0 bases and J by 0 bases, and 9 bases separated the two germline ends. Complete variable domain (other parts from reference TRBV11-3 and TRBJ2-1): EAGVVQSPRYKIIEKKQPVAFWCNPISGHNTLYWYLQNLGQGPELLIRYENEEAVDDSQLPKDRFSAERLKGVDSTLKIQPAELGDSAVYLCASSLERGYSYNEQFFGPGTRLTVL.

This clone has more than one count but fewer than ten. The gene calls are TRBV19 and TRBJ1-2; 10 bases map to TRBD1. Germline loops: CDR1 LNHDA, CDR2 SQIVND (reference sequence). V lost 1 base and J lost 7; bases outside the gene matches: 6. CDR3 length equals 15 residues. The CDR3 DNA sequence: TGTGCCAGTAGTATAGGGCGACAGGGGGCGAGTGGCTACACCTTC. This translates into CASSIGRQGASGYTF.

The chain is built from TRBV18 and TRBJ1-2; 9 nucleotides agree with TRBD1. Unmatched junction bases numbered 7, after V lost 3 bases and J lost 2 bases. The CDR3 contains 16 residues. Germline loops: CDR1 KGHSH, CDR2 LQKENI. The chain's CDR3 is CASSPTIGQGNYGYTF. The CDR3 nucleotides are TGTGCCAGCTCACCGACTATCGGACAGGGGAACTATGGCTACACCTTC.

The CDR3 DNA reads TGTGCCAGCAGTTTATCCGGGAAGCTTGGCACTGAAGCTTTCTTT. Translating it yields CASSLSGKLGTEAFF. The chain uses TRBV28 and TRBJ1-1; D is uncertain. This CDR3 spans 15 amino acids. The V end lost 1 base, the J end lost 4 bases, and 13 bases lay between the germline ends. Germline values: CDR1 MDHEN, CDR2 SYDVKM.

CDR3 nucleotides: TGTGCCAGCAGCCAAGGAGGGACAGGAGGAGATACGCAGTATTTT. This sequence encodes CASSQGGTGGDTQYF. The chain couples TRBV3-1 (or the pseudogene TRBV3-2) to TRBJ2-3, with 8 bases fitting TRBD1. V lost 1 base and J lost 5; bases outside the gene matches: 5. This CDR3 spans 15 amino acids. Germline V gene data show CDR1 as LGHDT and CDR2 as YNNKEL (reference sequence).

The chain employs TRBV5-1 and TRBJ2-3, with unresolved D. Germline lookup yields CDR1 SGHRS and CDR2 YFSETQ. With 2 bases removed from V and 6 bases from J, the gap between germline ends came to 13 bases. CDR3 length: 14 residues. CDR3 amino acids: CASSFSQERDTQYF. DNA of the CDR3: TGCGCCAGCAGCTTCTCGCAAGAGAGGGATACGCAGTATTTT.